Listed below are T cell receptor beta chains from one sample, sequenced in a study of CD8 T cells in Susac syndrome. TCRdb itself ran the immunoSEQ multiplex PCR reads through MiXCR, one entry per CDR3 protein. This table holds about 94,000 distinct CDR3 sequences, about 94% found once. The sample was CD4+ T cells from PBMCs. The origin of the receptors is a human donor with Susac syndrome. CDR3s include the opening cysteine and the closing phenylalanine or tryptophan. D genes are given only for firm matches. Size is omitted from some rows. Given values are once, few, many or a class for expanded clones.

j_call: TRBJ2-5; clone_size: .; v_call: TRBV7-2; d_call: .; cdr3_aa: CASSLVTGQETQYF; cdr3_nt: TGTGCCAGCAGCTTAGTAACGGGCCAAGAGACCCAGTACTTC
j_call: TRBJ2-1; clone_size: .; v_call: TRBV5-4; d_call: .; cdr3_aa: CASSQDQGTINEQFF; cdr3_nt: TGTGCCAGCAGCCAGGACCAGGGAACAATCAATGAGCAGTTCTTC
j_call: TRBJ1-2; clone_size: once; v_call: TRBV4-3; d_call: .; cdr3_aa: CASSQDLQQGNDGYTF; cdr3_nt: TGCGCCAGCAGCCAAGATCTGCAACAGGGAAATGATGGCTACACCTTC
j_call: TRBJ2-5; clone_size: .; v_call: TRBV11-2; d_call: .; cdr3_aa: CASSLGSAATHLGETQYF; cdr3_nt: TGTGCCAGCAGCTTAGGTTCGGCAGCTACCCATCTGGGAGAGACCCAGTACTTC
j_call: TRBJ2-1; clone_size: few; v_call: TRBV6-1; d_call: .; cdr3_aa: CASSGYFKAPF; cdr3_nt: TGTGCCAGCAGTGGCTATTTCAAAGCCCCCTTC
j_call: TRBJ1-6; clone_size: .; v_call: TRBV3-1; d_call: .; cdr3_aa: CASRGGESPLHF; cdr3_nt: TGTGCCAGCAGGGGAGGGGAATCACCCCTCCACTTT
j_call: TRBJ2-7; clone_size: .; v_call: TRBV14; d_call: .; cdr3_aa: CASSRVLEGSYEQYF; cdr3_nt: TGTGCCAGCAGCCGGGTCCTTGAGGGCTCCTACGAGCAGTACTTC
j_call: TRBJ2-1; clone_size: .; v_call: TRBV27; d_call: TRBD2; cdr3_aa: CASSLEASGFHNEQFF; cdr3_nt: TGTGCCAGCAGTTTAGAAGCTAGCGGGTTTCACAATGAGCAGTTCTTC
j_call: TRBJ1-2; clone_size: .; v_call: TRBV12-3/TRBV12-4; d_call: TRBD1; cdr3_aa: CASSPRGQAYGYTF; cdr3_nt: TGTGCCAGCAGTCCCCGCGGACAGGCCTATGGCTACACCTTC
j_call: TRBJ2-5; clone_size: .; v_call: TRBV21-1; d_call: .; cdr3_aa: CASSKSETGQVQETQYF; cdr3_nt: TGTGCCAGCAGCAAAAGCGAGACAGGGCAAGTCCAAGAGACCCAGTACTTC
j_call: TRBJ1-1; clone_size: .; v_call: TRBV3-1; d_call: .; cdr3_aa: CASSQKMNTEAFF; cdr3_nt: TGTGCCAGCAGCCAAAAGATGAACACTGAAGCTTTCTTT
j_call: TRBJ1-2; clone_size: .; v_call: TRBV30; d_call: TRBD1; cdr3_aa: CAWLQGINGYTF; cdr3_nt: TGTGCCTGGCTACAGGGGATCAATGGCTACACCTTC
j_call: TRBJ2-4; clone_size: .; v_call: TRBV24-1; d_call: .; cdr3_aa: CATSDQGGFQYF; cdr3_nt: TGTGCCACCAGTGACCAGGGGGGTTTTCAGTACTTC
j_call: TRBJ2-1; clone_size: .; v_call: TRBV7-9; d_call: .; cdr3_aa: CASSLARGSYNEQFF; cdr3_nt: TGTGCCAGCAGCTTAGCGAGGGGGTCCTACAATGAGCAGTTCTTC
j_call: TRBJ2-3; clone_size: once; v_call: TRBV6-1; d_call: TRBD1; cdr3_aa: CASSPRTGGNTDTQYF; cdr3_nt: TGTGCCAGCAGTCCCCGGACAGGGGGAAACACAGATACGCAGTATTTT
j_call: TRBJ1-5; clone_size: .; v_call: TRBV3-1; d_call: .; cdr3_aa: CASSQGVVDQPQHF; cdr3_nt: TGTGCCAGCAGCCAAGGAGTAGTGGATCAGCCCCAGCATTTT
j_call: TRBJ2-5; clone_size: .; v_call: TRBV7-7; d_call: TRBD2; cdr3_aa: CASSLAREIETQYF; cdr3_nt: TGTGCTAGCAGCTTAGCGCGGGAGATAGAGACCCAGTACTTC
j_call: TRBJ1-5; clone_size: .; v_call: TRBV6-1; d_call: .; cdr3_aa: CASSEGGGTQPQHF; cdr3_nt: TGTGCCAGCAGTGAAGGGGGGGGCACTCAGCCCCAGCATTTT
j_call: TRBJ1-2; clone_size: .; v_call: TRBV20-1; d_call: .; cdr3_aa: CSATLQGGGYTF; cdr3_nt: TGCAGTGCAACCCTCCAGGGTGGAGGCTACACCTTC
j_call: TRBJ1-3; clone_size: .; v_call: TRBV9; d_call: .; cdr3_aa: CASSVEVASSGNTIYF; cdr3_nt: TGTGCCAGCAGCGTAGAGGTCGCGAGCTCTGGAAACACCATATATTTT
j_call: TRBJ2-7; clone_size: .; v_call: TRBV27; d_call: .; cdr3_aa: CASSLQGTLLYEQYF; cdr3_nt: TGTGCCAGCAGTTTACAGGGTACCCTATTGTACGAGCAGTACTTC
j_call: TRBJ2-5; clone_size: once; v_call: TRBV30; d_call: TRBD2; cdr3_aa: CACHRTSGQGTQYF; cdr3_nt: TGTGCCTGCCACCGGACTAGCGGGCAAGGGACCCAGTACTTC
j_call: TRBJ1-1; clone_size: .; v_call: TRBV14; d_call: .; cdr3_aa: CASSQGLIGTEAFF; cdr3_nt: TGTGCCAGCAGCCAAGGTCTAATCGGGACTGAAGCTTTCTTT
j_call: TRBJ1-2; clone_size: .; v_call: TRBV20-1; d_call: .; cdr3_aa: CSARDWRDGYGYTF; cdr3_nt: TGCAGTGCTAGAGATTGGCGGGACGGGTATGGCTACACCTTC
j_call: TRBJ1-1; clone_size: .; v_call: TRBV5-1; d_call: .; cdr3_aa: CASSFADQNTEAFF; cdr3_nt: TGCGCCAGCAGCTTCGCAGATCAGAACACTGAAGCTTTCTTT
j_call: TRBJ1-1; clone_size: few; v_call: TRBV7-6; d_call: .; cdr3_aa: CASSLQQNTEAFF; cdr3_nt: TGTGCCAGCAGCCTACAACAGAACACTGAAGCTTTCTTT
j_call: TRBJ2-5; clone_size: .; v_call: TRBV4-1; d_call: TRBD1; cdr3_aa: CASSQVGTAQETQYF; cdr3_nt: TGCGCCAGCAGCCAAGTTGGGACAGCTCAAGAGACCCAGTACTTC
j_call: TRBJ1-5; clone_size: few; v_call: TRBV6-2/TRBV6-3; d_call: .; cdr3_aa: CASRDGNQPQHF; cdr3_nt: TGTGCCAGTAGGGACGGTAATCAGCCCCAGCATTTT
j_call: TRBJ2-7; clone_size: .; v_call: TRBV5-1; d_call: .; cdr3_aa: CASSEGAQYEQYF; cdr3_nt: TGCGCCAGCAGCGAAGGCGCGCAGTACGAGCAGTACTTC
j_call: TRBJ2-1; clone_size: .; v_call: TRBV24-1; d_call: .; cdr3_aa: CATSDPTGGYNEQFF; cdr3_nt: TGTGCCACCAGTGACCCGACGGGTGGCTACAATGAGCAGTTCTTC
j_call: TRBJ2-2; clone_size: .; v_call: TRBV11-3; d_call: .; cdr3_aa: CASSFRGPDTGELFF; cdr3_nt: TGTGCCAGCAGCTTCCGGGGGCCGGACACCGGGGAGCTGTTTTTT
j_call: TRBJ2-1; clone_size: .; v_call: TRBV5-1; d_call: TRBD2; cdr3_aa: CASSLGLAGGYSYNEQFF; cdr3_nt: TGCGCCAGCAGCCTGGGACTAGCGGGGGGCTATTCCTACAATGAGCAGTTCTTC
j_call: TRBJ1-1; clone_size: .; v_call: TRBV13; d_call: .; cdr3_aa: CASSWTPAGDTEAFF; cdr3_nt: TGTGCCAGCAGCTGGACCCCAGCAGGCGACACTGAAGCTTTCTTT
j_call: TRBJ1-1; clone_size: .; v_call: TRBV30; d_call: .; cdr3_aa: CAWSSGPATAFF; cdr3_nt: TGTGCCTGGAGTTCGGGCCCAGCGACAGCTTTCTTT
j_call: TRBJ2-7; clone_size: .; v_call: TRBV15; d_call: .; cdr3_aa: CATSRDRGSSYEQYF; cdr3_nt: TGTGCCACCAGCAGAGATAGGGGCAGCTCCTACGAGCAGTACTTC
j_call: TRBJ2-6; clone_size: .; v_call: TRBV7-3; d_call: .; cdr3_aa: CASSLRPSGANVLTF; cdr3_nt: TGTGCCAGCAGCTTAAGGCCCTCTGGGGCCAACGTCCTGACTTTC
j_call: TRBJ2-5; clone_size: .; v_call: TRBV29-1; d_call: .; cdr3_aa: CSVGWWAIGETQYF; cdr3_nt: TGCAGCGTTGGCTGGTGGGCTATCGGGGAGACCCAGTACTTC
j_call: TRBJ2-1; clone_size: .; v_call: TRBV6-5; d_call: .; cdr3_aa: CASIIKQGGEQFF; cdr3_nt: TGTGCCAGCATCATAAAACAGGGCGGTGAGCAGTTCTTC
j_call: TRBJ2-1; clone_size: .; v_call: TRBV9; d_call: TRBD2; cdr3_aa: CASSPKGLAGYNEQFF; cdr3_nt: TGTGCCAGCAGCCCCAAGGGACTAGCGGGGTACAATGAGCAGTTCTTC
j_call: TRBJ1-6; clone_size: .; v_call: TRBV19; d_call: .; cdr3_aa: CASSPTGLYGSPLHF; cdr3_nt: TGTGCCAGTAGTCCCACCGGGCTGTACGGTTCACCCCTCCACTTT
j_call: TRBJ1-1; clone_size: .; v_call: TRBV29-1; d_call: .; cdr3_aa: CSPRAGVNTEAFF; cdr3_nt: TGCAGCCCCCGGGCCGGGGTGAACACTGAAGCTTTCTTT
j_call: TRBJ1-5; clone_size: .; v_call: TRBV19; d_call: .; cdr3_aa: CASSALVGQPQHF; cdr3_nt: TGTGCCAGTAGTGCCCTCGTCGGACAGCCCCAGCATTTT
j_call: TRBJ1-2; clone_size: once; v_call: TRBV20-1; d_call: .; cdr3_aa: CSAMEARRRSGYTF; cdr3_nt: TGCAGTGCTATGGAGGCGCGGCGCAGGAGTGGCTACACCTTC
j_call: TRBJ2-7; clone_size: .; v_call: TRBV19; d_call: TRBD1; cdr3_aa: CASSYTGGAFSYEQYF; cdr3_nt: TGTGCCAGTAGCTACACAGGGGGCGCATTCAGCTACGAGCAGTACTTC
j_call: TRBJ1-2; clone_size: .; v_call: TRBV27; d_call: TRBD1; cdr3_aa: CASSLKRDRGDGYTF; cdr3_nt: TGTGCCAGCAGTTTGAAGCGGGACAGGGGGGATGGCTACACCTTC
j_call: TRBJ2-5; clone_size: .; v_call: TRBV29-1; d_call: .; cdr3_aa: CSVRAGQETQYF; cdr3_nt: TGCAGCGTGAGGGCAGGGCAAGAGACCCAGTACTTC
j_call: TRBJ2-7; clone_size: .; v_call: TRBV5-1; d_call: .; cdr3_aa: CASSSEGWTKAYEQYF; cdr3_nt: TGCGCCAGCAGCTCGGAGGGCTGGACAAAGGCGTACGAGCAGTACTTC
j_call: TRBJ1-2; clone_size: .; v_call: TRBV3-1; d_call: .; cdr3_aa: CASSQGNYGYTF; cdr3_nt: TGTGCCAGCAGCCAGGGTAACTATGGCTACACCTTC
j_call: TRBJ2-1; clone_size: .; v_call: TRBV12-3/TRBV12-4; d_call: .; cdr3_aa: CASSLGYSYNEQFF; cdr3_nt: TGTGCCAGCAGTTTAGGTTATTCCTACAATGAGCAGTTCTTC
j_call: TRBJ2-7; clone_size: .; v_call: TRBV5-6; d_call: .; cdr3_aa: CASSTWVSRDYEQYF; cdr3_nt: TGTGCCAGCAGCACCTGGGTGTCGAGGGACTACGAGCAGTACTTC
j_call: TRBJ2-3; clone_size: .; v_call: TRBV7-2; d_call: .; cdr3_aa: CASSFSGYSDTQYF; cdr3_nt: TGTGCCAGCAGCTTTTCCGGGTACTCAGATACGCAGTATTTT